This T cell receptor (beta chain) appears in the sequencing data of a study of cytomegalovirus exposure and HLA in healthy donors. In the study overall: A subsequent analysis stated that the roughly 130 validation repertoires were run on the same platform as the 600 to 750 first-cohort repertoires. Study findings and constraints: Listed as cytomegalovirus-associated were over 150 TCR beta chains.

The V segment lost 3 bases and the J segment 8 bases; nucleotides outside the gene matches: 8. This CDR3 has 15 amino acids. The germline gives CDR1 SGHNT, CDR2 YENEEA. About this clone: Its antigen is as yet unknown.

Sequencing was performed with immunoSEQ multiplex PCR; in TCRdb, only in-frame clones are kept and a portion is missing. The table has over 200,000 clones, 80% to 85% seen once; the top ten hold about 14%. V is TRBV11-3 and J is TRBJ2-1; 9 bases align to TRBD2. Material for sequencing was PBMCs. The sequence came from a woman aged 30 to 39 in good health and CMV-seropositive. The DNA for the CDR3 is TGTGCCAGCAGCTTTTTTTCTAGCGGGGTTGATGAGCAGTTCTTC. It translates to CASSFFSSGVDEQFF.